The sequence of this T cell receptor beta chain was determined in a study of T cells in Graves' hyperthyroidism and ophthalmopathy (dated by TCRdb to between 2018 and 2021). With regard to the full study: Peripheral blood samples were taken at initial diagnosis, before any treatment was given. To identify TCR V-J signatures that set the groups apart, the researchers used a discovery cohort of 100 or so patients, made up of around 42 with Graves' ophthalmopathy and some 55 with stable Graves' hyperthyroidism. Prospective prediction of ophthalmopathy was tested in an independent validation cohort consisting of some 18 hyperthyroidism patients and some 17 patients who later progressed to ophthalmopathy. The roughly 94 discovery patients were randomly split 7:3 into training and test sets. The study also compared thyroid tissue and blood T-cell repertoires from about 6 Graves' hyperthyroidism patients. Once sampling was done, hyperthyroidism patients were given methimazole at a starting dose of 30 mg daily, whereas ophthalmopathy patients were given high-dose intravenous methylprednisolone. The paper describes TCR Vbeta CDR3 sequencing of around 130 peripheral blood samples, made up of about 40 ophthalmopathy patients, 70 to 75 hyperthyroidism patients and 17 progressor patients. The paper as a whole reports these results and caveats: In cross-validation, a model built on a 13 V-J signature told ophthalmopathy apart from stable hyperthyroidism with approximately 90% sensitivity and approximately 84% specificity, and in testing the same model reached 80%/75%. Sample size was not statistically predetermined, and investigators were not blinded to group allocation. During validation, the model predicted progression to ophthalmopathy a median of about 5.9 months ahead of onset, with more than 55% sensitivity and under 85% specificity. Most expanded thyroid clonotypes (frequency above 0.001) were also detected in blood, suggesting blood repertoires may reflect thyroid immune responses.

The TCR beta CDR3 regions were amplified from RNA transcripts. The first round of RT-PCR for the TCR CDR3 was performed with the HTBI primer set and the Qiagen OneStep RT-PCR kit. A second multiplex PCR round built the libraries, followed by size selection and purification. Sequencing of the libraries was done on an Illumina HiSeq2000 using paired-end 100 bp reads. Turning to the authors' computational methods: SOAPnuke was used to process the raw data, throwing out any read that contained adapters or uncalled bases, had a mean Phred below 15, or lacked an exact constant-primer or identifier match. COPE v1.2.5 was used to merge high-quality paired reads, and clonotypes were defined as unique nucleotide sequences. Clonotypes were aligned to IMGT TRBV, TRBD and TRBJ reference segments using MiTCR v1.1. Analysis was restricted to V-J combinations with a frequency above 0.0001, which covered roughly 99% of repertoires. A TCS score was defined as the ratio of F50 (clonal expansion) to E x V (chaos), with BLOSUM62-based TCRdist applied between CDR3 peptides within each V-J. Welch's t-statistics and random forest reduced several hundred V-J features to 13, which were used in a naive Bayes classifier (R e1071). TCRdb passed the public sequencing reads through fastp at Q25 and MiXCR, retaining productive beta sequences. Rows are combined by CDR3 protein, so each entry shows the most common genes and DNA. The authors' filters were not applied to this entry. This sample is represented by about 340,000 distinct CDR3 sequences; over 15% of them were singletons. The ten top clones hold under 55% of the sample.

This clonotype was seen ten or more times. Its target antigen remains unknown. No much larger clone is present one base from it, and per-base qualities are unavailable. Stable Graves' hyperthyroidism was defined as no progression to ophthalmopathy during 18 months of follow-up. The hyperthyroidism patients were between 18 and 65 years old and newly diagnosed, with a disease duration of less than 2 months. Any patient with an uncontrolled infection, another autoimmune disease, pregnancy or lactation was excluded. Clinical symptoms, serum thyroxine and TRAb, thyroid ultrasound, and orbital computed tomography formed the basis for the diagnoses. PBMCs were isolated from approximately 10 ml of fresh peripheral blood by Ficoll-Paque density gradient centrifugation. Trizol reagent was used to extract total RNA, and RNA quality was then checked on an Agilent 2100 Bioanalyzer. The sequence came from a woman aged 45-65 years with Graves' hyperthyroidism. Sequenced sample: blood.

CDR3 reads: CSARDGPEGAINQPQHF. The bases read TGCAGTGCTAGAGATGGCCCGGAGGGGGCCATCAATCAGCCCCAGCATTTT. Recombination joined TRBV20-1 with TRBJ1-5, and 7 junction bases match TRBD1. From its cysteine to its phenylalanine, the CDR3 spans 17 amino acids. The CDR3 DNA has 51 bases and is translated from base 1. V is cut back by 0 bases and J by 3 bases, with 11 bases in the junction unmatched. The germline V gene (reference sequence) provides CDR1 DFQATT and CDR2 SNEGSKA.